This paragraph reports one T cell receptor (beta chain). No antigen is known for it. Breast cancer patients provided tissue from their axillary draining lymph nodes. This entry is derived from a study of breast tumors, draining lymph nodes, adjacent tissues. Findings and caveats of the study: Data only fit, rather than demonstrated, lymph node origin of most tumor T cells. Compared with lymph nodes, tumors were less diverse; compared with nontumor tissue, more.

TCRdb reanalysed the multiplex PCR reads using MiXCR and keeps one entry per CDR3 protein. The sample has 150,000 to 250,000 distinct CDR3 sequences, approximately 33% seen once. The V gene end was trimmed by 0 bases and the J gene end by 4 bases; junction bases not matched to a gene: 9. The CDR3 runs to 15 residues. Per germline, CDR1 SQVTM and CDR2 ANQGSEA. Sequencing was done on a sample of axillary lymph node tissue. The sequence was obtained from a female donor with breast cancer. Some clones in this sample may be carry-over from other donors' samples. The gene calls are TRBV29-1 and TRBJ2-7; 7 bases fit TRBD1. Written as DNA, the CDR3 is TGCAGCGTTGAAGAATGGCAGGGGGTAGGGTACGAGCAGTACTTC. Translating it yields CSVEEWQGVGYEQYF.